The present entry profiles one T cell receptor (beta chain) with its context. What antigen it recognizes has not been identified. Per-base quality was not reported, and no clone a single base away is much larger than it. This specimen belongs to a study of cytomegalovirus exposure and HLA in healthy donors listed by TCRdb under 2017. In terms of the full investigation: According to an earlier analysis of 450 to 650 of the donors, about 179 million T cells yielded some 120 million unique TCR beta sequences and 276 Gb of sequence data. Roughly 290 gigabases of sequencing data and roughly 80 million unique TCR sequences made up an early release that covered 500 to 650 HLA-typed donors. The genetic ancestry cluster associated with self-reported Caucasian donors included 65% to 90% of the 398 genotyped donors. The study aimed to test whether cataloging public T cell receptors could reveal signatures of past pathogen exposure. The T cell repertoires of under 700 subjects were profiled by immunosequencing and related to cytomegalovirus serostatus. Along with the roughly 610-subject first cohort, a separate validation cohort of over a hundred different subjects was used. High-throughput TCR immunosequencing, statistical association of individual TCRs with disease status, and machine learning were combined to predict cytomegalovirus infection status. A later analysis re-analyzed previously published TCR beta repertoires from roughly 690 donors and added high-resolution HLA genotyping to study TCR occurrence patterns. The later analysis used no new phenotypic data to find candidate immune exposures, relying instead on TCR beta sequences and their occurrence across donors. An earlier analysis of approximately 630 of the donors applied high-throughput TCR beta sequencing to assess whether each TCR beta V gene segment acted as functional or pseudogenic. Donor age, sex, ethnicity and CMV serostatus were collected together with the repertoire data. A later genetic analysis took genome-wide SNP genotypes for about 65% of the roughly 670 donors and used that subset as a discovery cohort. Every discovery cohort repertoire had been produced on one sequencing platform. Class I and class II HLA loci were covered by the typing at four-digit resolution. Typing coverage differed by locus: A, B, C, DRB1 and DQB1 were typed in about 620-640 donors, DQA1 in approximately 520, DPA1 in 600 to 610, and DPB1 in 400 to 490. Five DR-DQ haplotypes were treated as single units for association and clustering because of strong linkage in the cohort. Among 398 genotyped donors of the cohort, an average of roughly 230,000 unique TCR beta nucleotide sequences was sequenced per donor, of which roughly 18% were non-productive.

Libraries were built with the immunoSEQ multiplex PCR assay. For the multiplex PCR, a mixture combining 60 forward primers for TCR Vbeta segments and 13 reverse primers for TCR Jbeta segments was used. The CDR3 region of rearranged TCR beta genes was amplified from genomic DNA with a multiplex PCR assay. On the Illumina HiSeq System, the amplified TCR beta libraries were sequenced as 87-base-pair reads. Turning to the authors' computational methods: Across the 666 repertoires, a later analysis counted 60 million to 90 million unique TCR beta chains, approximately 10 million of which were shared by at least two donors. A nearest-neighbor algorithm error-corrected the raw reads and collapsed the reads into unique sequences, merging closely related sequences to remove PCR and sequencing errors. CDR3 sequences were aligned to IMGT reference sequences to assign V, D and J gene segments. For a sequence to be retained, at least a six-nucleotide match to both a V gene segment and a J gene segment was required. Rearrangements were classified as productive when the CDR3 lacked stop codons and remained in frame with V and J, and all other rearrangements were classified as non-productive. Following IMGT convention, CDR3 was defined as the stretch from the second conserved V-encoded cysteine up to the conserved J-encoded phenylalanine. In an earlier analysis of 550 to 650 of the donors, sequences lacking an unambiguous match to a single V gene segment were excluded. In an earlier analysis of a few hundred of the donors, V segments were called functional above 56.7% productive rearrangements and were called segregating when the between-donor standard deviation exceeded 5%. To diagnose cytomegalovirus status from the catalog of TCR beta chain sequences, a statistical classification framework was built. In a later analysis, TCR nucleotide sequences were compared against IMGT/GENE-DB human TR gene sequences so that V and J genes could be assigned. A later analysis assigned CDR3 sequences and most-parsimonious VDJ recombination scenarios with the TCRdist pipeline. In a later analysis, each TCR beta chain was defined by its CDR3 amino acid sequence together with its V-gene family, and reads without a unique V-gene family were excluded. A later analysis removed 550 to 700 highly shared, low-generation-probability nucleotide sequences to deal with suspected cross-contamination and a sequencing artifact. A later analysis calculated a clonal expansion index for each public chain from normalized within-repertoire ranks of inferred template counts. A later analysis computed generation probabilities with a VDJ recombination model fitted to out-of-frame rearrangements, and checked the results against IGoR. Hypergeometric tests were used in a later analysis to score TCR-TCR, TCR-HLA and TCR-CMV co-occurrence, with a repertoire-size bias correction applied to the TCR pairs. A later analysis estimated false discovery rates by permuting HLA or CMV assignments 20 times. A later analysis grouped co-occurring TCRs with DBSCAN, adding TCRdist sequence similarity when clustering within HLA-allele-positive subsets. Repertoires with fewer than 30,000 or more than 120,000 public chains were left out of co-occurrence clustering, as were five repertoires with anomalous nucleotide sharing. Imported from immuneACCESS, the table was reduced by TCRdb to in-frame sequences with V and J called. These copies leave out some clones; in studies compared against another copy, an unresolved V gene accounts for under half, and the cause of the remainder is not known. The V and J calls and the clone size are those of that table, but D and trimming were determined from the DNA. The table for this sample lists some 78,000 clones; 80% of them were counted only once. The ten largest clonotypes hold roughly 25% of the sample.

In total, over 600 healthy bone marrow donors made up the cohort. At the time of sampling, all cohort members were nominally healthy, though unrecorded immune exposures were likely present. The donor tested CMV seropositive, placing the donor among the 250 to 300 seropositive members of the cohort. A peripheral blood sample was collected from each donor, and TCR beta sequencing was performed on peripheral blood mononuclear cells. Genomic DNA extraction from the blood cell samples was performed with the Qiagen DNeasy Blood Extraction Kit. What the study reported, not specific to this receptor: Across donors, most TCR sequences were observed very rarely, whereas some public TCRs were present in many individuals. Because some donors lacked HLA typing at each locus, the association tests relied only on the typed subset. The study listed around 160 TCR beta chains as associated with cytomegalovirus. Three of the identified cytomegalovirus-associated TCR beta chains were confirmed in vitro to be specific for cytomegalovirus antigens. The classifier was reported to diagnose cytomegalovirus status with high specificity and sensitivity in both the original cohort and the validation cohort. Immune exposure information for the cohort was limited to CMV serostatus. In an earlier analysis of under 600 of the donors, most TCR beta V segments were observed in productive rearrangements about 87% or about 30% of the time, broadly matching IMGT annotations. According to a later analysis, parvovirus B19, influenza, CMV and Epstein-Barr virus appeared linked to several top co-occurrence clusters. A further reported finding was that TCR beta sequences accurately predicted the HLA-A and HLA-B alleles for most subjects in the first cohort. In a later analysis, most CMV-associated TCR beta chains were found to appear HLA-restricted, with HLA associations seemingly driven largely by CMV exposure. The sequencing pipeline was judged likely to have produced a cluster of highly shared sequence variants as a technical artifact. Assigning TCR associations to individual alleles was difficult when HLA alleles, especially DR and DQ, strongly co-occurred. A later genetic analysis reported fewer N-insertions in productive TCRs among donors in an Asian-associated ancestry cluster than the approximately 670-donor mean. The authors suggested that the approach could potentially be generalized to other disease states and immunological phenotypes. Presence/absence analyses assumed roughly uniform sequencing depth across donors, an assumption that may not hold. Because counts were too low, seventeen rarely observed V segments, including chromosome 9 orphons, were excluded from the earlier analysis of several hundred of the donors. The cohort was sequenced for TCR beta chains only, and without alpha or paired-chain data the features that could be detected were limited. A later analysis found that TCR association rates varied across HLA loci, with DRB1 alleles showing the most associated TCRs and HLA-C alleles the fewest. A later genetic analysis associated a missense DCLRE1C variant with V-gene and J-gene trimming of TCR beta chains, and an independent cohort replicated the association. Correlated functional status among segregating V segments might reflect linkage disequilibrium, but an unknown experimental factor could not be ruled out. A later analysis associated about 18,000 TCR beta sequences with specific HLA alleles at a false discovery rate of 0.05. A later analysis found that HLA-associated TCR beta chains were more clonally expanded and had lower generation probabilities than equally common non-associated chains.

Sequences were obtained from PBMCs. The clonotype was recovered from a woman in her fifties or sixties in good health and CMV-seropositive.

The encoded CDR3 is CASSPAPTEPNTEAFF. Here is the DNA: TGTGCCAGCAGCCCCGCCCCGACAGAGCCCAACACTGAAGCTTTCTTT. This receptor chain uses TRBV7-3 and TRBJ1-1; TRBD1 might be the D gene, on 5 matching bases. Deletion took 5 bases off V and 2 bases off J, with a span of 18 bases between the germline ends. The germline V gene gives CDR1 as SGHTA and CDR2 as FQGTGA. Taken from cysteine to phenylalanine, the CDR3 has 16 residues. The read is trimmed to its CDR3 DNA, 48 bases read in frame from base 1.